These 14 T cell receptor beta chains were sequenced from one sample in a study of T cell clusters in autoimmune cytopenias. TRB amplification used roughly 250 ng of peripheral blood genomic DNA. Multiplex touch-down PCR amplified TRB using TRB-A and TRB-B pools in one tube. TCRdb reprocessed the multiplex PCR reads, with one entry per CDR3 protein and no DNA. The sample includes a few thousand distinct CDR3 sequences. Material: peripheral blood. The receptors here all came from a human donor with an autoimmune cytopenia or autoimmune hepatitis (not recorded which).

This clonotype is labeled medium-sized (0.01 to 0.1%) based on frequency. The rearrangement uses TRBV30 and TRBJ2-5; TCRdb returns TRBD1, unconfirmable since there is no DNA. The CDR3 extends over 15 amino acids. Germline V lookup: CDR1 GTSNPN, CDR2 SVGIG (reference sequence). Here the CDR3 reads CAWSGTGENWETQYF.

The chain carries TRBV19 and TRBJ1-1; TCRdb gives TRBD1 as the D gene, but with no DNA this cannot be confirmed. CDR1 and CDR2 from the germline V gene are LNHDA and SQIVND (reference sequence). CDR3 length: 14 amino acids. This CDR3 is CASRGIRDLLVAFF.

This clonotype is called medium-sized based on its frequency. This rearrangement joins TRBV19 to TRBJ2-3; TCRdb's D gene call, TRBD2, goes unchecked for lack of DNA. The CDR3 covers 15 residues. Germline CDR1 reads LNHDA; CDR2 reads SQIVND (reference sequence). CDR3 residues: CATDKMGGGPDTQYF. The full variable domain, rest sourced from reference TRBV19 and TRBJ2-3, is DGGITQSPKYLFRKEGQNVTLSCEQNLNHDAMYWYRQDPGQGLRLIYYSQIVNDFQKGDIAEGYSVSREKKESFPLTVTSAQKNPTAFYLCATDKMGGGPDTQYFGPGTRLTVL.

This clonotype shows up as medium-sized by frequency. The chain links TRBV6-4 to TRBJ2-3; no DNA is available, so the TRBD2 call from TCRdb remains unchecked. This CDR3 has 17 residues. Germline CDR1 MRHNA, CDR2 SNTAGT. Here the CDR3 reads CASSDSSSGVGTDTQYF.

According to its frequency, this clonotype is medium-sized (0.01 to 0.1%). The chain joins TRBV30 to TRBJ2-5; as DNA is missing, the TRBD1 call by TCRdb cannot be tested. CDR3 length: 13 amino acids. Looked up from germline, CDR1 is GTSNPN and CDR2 is SVGIG (reference sequence). The CDR3 here is CAWSLEGVKTQYF. Supplemented by reference TRBV30 and TRBJ2-5, the full variable domain reads SQTIHQWPATLVQPVGSPLSLECTVEGTSNPNLYWYRQAAGRGLQLLFYSVGIGQISSEVPQNLSASRPQDRQFILSSKKLLLSDSGFYLCAWSLEGVKTQYFGPGTRLLVL.

The V gene is TRBV4-2, the J gene TRBJ2-1; the D call of TRBD1 rests on TCRdb alone, since no DNA is present to check it. Germline V lookup: CDR1 LGHNA, CDR2 YNFKEQ. CDR3 length: 14 residues. The CDR3 spells CASSDTGGMDEQFF.

The rearrangement links TRBV30 to TRBJ1-6. Per germline, CDR1 GTSNPN and CDR2 SVGIG (reference sequence). CDR3 length: 13 residues. The CDR3 protein is CAWRTANNSPLHF. The whole variable domain, filled in from reference TRBV30 and TRBJ1-6, reads SQTIHQWPATLVQPVGSPLSLECTVEGTSNPNLYWYRQAAGRGLQLLFYSVGIGQISSEVPQNLSASRPQDRQFILSSKKLLLSDSGFYLCAWRTANNSPLHFGNGTRLTVT.

This clonotype is identified as medium-sized from frequency. The V call is TRBV6-5, the J call TRBJ1-5; absent DNA, TCRdb's TRBD1 call cannot be checked. Germline V lookup: CDR1 MNHEY, CDR2 SVGAGI. This CDR3 is 14 amino acids long. Here the CDR3 reads CASSSDRGSQPQHF.

The gene calls are TRBV5-6 and TRBJ1-2. Looked up from germline, CDR1 is SGHDT and CDR2 is YYEEEE. The CDR3 covers 14 residues. CDR3 region: CASSLLRSVYGYTF.

The V call is TRBV20-1, the J call TRBJ2-3. The CDR3 totals 15 residues. Germline lookup yields CDR1 DFQATT and CDR2 SNEGSKA (reference sequence). The CDR3 is CSARDSGDYTDTQYF.

V usage is TRBV12-3 or TRBV12-4 and J usage is TRBJ2-5; the D gene TCRdb calls, TRBD2, cannot be checked with no DNA. The CDR3 contains 13 residues. The CDR3 loop reads CASSSGGGETQYF.

The V call is TRBV20-1, the J call TRBJ1-2; the D call from TCRdb, TRBD1, cannot be confirmed without DNA. There are 14 residues in the CDR3. Per the germline V gene, CDR1 is DFQATT and CDR2 is SNEGSKA (reference sequence). CDR3 residues: CSARAPGSSYGYTF.

This clonotype is labeled medium-sized based on frequency. The V call is TRBV6-4, the J call TRBJ2-2; TCRdb reports TRBD2, a call that lacks DNA to check it against. Germline V gives CDR1 MRHNA, CDR2 SNTAGT. This CDR3 has 14 amino acids. This CDR3 is CASSDDPEGGELFF.

J is TRBJ2-5 and V is TRBV18. CDR1 is KGHSH, CDR2 LQKENI, per germline. The CDR3 has 13 amino acids. CDR3 sequence reads: CASSPPSPETQYF.